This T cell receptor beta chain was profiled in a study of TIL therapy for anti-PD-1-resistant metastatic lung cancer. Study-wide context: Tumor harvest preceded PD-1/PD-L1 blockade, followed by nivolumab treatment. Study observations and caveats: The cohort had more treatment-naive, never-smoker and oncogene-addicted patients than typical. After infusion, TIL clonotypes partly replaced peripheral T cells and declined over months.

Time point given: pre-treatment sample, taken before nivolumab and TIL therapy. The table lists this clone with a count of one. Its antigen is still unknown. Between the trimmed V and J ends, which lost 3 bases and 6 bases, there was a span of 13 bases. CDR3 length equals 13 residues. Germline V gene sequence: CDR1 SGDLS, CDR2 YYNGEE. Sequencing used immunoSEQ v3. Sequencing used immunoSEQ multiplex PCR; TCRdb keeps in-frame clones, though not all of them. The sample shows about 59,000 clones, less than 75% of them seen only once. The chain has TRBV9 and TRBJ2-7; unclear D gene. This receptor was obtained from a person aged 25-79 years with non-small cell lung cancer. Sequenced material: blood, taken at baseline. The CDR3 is CASSGLEVSEQYF. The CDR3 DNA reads TGTGCCAGCAGCGGGCTAGAAGTTAGCGAGCAGTACTTC. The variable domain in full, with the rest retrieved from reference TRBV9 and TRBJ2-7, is DSGVTQTPKHLITATGQRVTLRCSPRSGDLSVYWYQQSLDQGLQFLIQYYNGEERAKGNILERFSAQQFPDLHSELNLSSLELGDSALYFCASSGLEVSEQYFGPGTRLTVT.